The rows below give T cell receptor beta chains drawn from one sample of a study of patients and donors after allogeneic stem cell transplantation. TCRdb processed the RT-PCR reads anew with MiXCR; each CDR3 protein has one entry. The sample yields roughly 140,000 distinct CDR3 sequences, about 40% seen once. The specimen sequenced was blood, either unsorted or a sorted T cell fraction (not recorded which). The receptor source for this set is a human donor who was either an allogeneic HSCT recipient or a stem cell or donor lymphocyte infusion donor (not recorded which). It is not recorded whose cells these are; they may come from a transplant donor. Each CDR3 is given with its conserved first and last residue. Each record gives: D gene, clone size, J gene, V gene, CDR3 DNA, CDR3 protein. The D gene is left open where the match is weak. Clone size is shown for a subset of rows, as once, few, many or a class of expanded clone.

D gene: NA
clone size: many
J gene: TRBJ2-5
V gene: TRBV12-3/TRBV12-4
CDR3 DNA: TGTGCCAGCAGTTTCTCTAGCATAGGAGAGACCCAGTACTTC
CDR3 protein: CASSFSSIGETQYF

D gene: NA
clone size: few
J gene: TRBJ1-3
V gene: TRBV7-9
CDR3 DNA: TGTGCCAGCAGCGCGGGCCCCCTCCTAGCTGGAAACACCATATATTTT
CDR3 protein: CASSAGPLLAGNTIYF

D gene: NA
clone size: NA
J gene: TRBJ1-4
V gene: TRBV6-2/TRBV6-3
CDR3 DNA: TGTGCCAGCAGTTGGGACTCCGGCCGGCAAAAACTGTTTTTT
CDR3 protein: CASSWDSGRQKLFF

D gene: NA
clone size: few
J gene: TRBJ1-4
V gene: TRBV11-2
CDR3 DNA: TGTGCCAGCAGCTTAGGTCTGGGCCGGGCGACTAATGAAAAACTGTTTTTT
CDR3 protein: CASSLGLGRATNEKLFF

D gene: NA
clone size: NA
J gene: TRBJ2-5
V gene: TRBV7-9
CDR3 DNA: TGTGCCAGCCGTTGGGCTCAAGAGACCCAGTACTTC
CDR3 protein: CASRWAQETQYF

D gene: TRBD1
clone size: NA
J gene: TRBJ1-5
V gene: TRBV27
CDR3 DNA: TGTGCCAGCACCCCGGGACAGTTTAATCAGCCCCAGCATTTT
CDR3 protein: CASTPGQFNQPQHF

D gene: TRBD1
clone size: NA
J gene: TRBJ1-4
V gene: TRBV6-5
CDR3 DNA: TGTGCCAGCAGCCGTGGACAGGAGGGGAATGAAAAACTGTTTTTT
CDR3 protein: CASSRGQEGNEKLFF

D gene: NA
clone size: NA
J gene: TRBJ1-6
V gene: TRBV28
CDR3 DNA: TGTGCCAGCAGGCGACGGGGCGAAACCCTCCACTTT
CDR3 protein: CASRRRGETLHF

D gene: NA
clone size: NA
J gene: TRBJ1-4
V gene: TRBV9
CDR3 DNA: TGTGCCAGCAGCGTAGGTTTGAGGGGACGTGATGAAAAACTGTTTTTT
CDR3 protein: CASSVGLRGRDEKLFF

D gene: TRBD1
clone size: few
J gene: TRBJ1-1
V gene: TRBV9
CDR3 DNA: TGTGCCAGCAGCGTCCGACAGGGGCATGAAGCTTTCTTT
CDR3 protein: CASSVRQGHEAFF

D gene: NA
clone size: NA
J gene: TRBJ2-1
V gene: TRBV4-3
CDR3 DNA: TGCGCCAGCAGCCAAGTCGTCGGCGGCAATGAGCAGTTCTTC
CDR3 protein: CASSQVVGGNEQFF

D gene: NA
clone size: few
J gene: TRBJ1-1
V gene: TRBV4-3
CDR3 DNA: TGCGCCAGCAGCCAAGATCTGGGACGGTCGAACACTGAAGCTTTCTTT
CDR3 protein: CASSQDLGRSNTEAFF

D gene: TRBD1
clone size: NA
J gene: TRBJ1-5
V gene: TRBV12-3/TRBV12-4
CDR3 DNA: TGTGCCAGCAGTTCCTTCTCGAGGACAGGGGCCAGGAGCAATCAGCCCCAGCATTTT
CDR3 protein: CASSSFSRTGARSNQPQHF

D gene: NA
clone size: NA
J gene: TRBJ2-3
V gene: TRBV10-3
CDR3 DNA: TGTGCCATCAGTGAACCACTCAGCACAGATACGCAGTATTTT
CDR3 protein: CAISEPLSTDTQYF

D gene: NA
clone size: few
J gene: TRBJ2-5
V gene: TRBV12-3/TRBV12-4
CDR3 DNA: TGTGCCAGCAGTCGGAGGGAGATCCAAGAGACCCAGTACTTC
CDR3 protein: CASSRREIQETQYF